The source of this TCR beta chain is a study of shared clonotypes between healthy human individuals. Notes on the study in general: Of the naive CD4 clonotypes, around 5% were shared across several donors. Among the subsets, naive ones generally showed larger estimated richness than memory ones. For sorted subsets, rarefaction showed incomplete sequencing despite large depth.

Of note for this clone: Its target is unknown.

Trimming stripped 5 bases from V and 1 base from J, with 11 bases between. This CDR3 has 14 amino acids. Germline loops: CDR1 SNHLY, CDR2 FYNNEI. Sequenced by immunoSEQ multiplex PCR; TCRdb stores in-frame clones only, minus some. The sample consists of some 680,000 clones, around three quarters of them appearing once. The source of this sequence is a woman aged 25 to 39 in good health. Sequenced material: memory CD4+ T cells sorted from blood. Specified subset: CD45RA-negative fraction. The chain joins TRBV2 to TRBJ1-1; D perhaps matches TRBD1 (6 bases). The CDR3: CASSSTGSNTEAFF. CDR3 nucleotide sequence: TGTGCCAGCAGTTCGACAGGTTCGAACACTGAAGCTTTCTTT.